This entry lists 18 T cell receptor beta chains sequenced from one sample in a study of follicular helper T cells after annual influenza vaccination. Sequencing used immunoSEQ multiplex PCR; TCRdb keeps in-frame clones, though not all of them. The repertoire holds over 350 clones, with about four fifths as singletons. As to time point: 2014-2015 season, 7 days after vaccination. This material consisted of CXCR5+ CD38+ circulating T follicular helper cells from blood, taken 7 days after influenza vaccination. This sample's subset: circulating Tfh, non-naive CD4+CXCR5+PD-1+ (ICOS+CD38+ or ICOS-CD38-). All receptors derive from an adult who received the influenza vaccine.

The chain joins TRBV4-3 to TRBJ1-3, with a possible D match to TRBD1 (5 bases). The CDR3 is made up of 15 amino acids. The ends were cut back, 0 bases at V and 1 base at J, with 7 bases in the middle. Germline V lookup: CDR1 LGHNA, CDR2 YSLEER. The CDR3 DNA follows: TGCGCCAGCAGCCAAGATAACAGGTCTGGAAACACCATATATTTT. It specifies CASSQDNRSGNTIYF.

V is TRBV7-3 and J is TRBJ1-1, with D possibly being TRBD1 (5 bases). Germline V gene sequence: CDR1 SGHTA, CDR2 FQGTGA. With 5 bases removed from V and 4 bases from J, the gap between germline ends came to 14 bases. The CDR3 contains 14 residues. The CDR3 DNA sequence: TGTGCCAGCAGCCCCAGGGTGGGAAGCACTGAAGCTTTCTTT. This sequence encodes CASSPRVGSTEAFF.

This chain connects TRBV7-8 to TRBJ2-5; no firm D call. CDR1 is SGHVS, CDR2 FQNEAQ, per germline. Trimming pared 3 bases from V and 1 base from J, leaving 15 bases between. The CDR3 contains 16 residues. This chain's CDR3 is CASSFIPTGRQETQYF. The DNA for the CDR3 is TGTGCCAGCAGCTTCATTCCCACGGGCCGCCAAGAGACCCAGTACTTC.

This chain connects TRBV19 to TRBJ1-2, with TRBD1 matching over 8 bases. Germline V gene data show CDR1 as LNHDA and CDR2 as SQIVND (reference sequence). V trimming: 5 bases; J trimming: 8 bases; junction bases outside the gene matches: 13. The CDR3 runs to 15 residues. In DNA, the CDR3 is TGTGCCAGTAGTCAAAGCAGGGGGCGCTCGGAAGGCTACACCTTC. Protein: CASSQSRGRSEGYTF.

The chain recombines TRBV21-1 with TRBJ1-2; the listed D gene, TRBD1, was not tested against the DNA. TRBV21-1 is assigned pseudogene status. The CDR3 runs to 14 residues. CDR3 DNA: TGTGCCAGCATACGCCCAGGACACCTCGATGGCTACACCTTC. It yields the protein CASIRPGHLDGYTF.

The chain has TRBV19 and TRBJ2-3; D call uncertain. Germline CDR1 reads LNHDA; CDR2 reads SQIVND (reference sequence). The CDR3 loop spans 14 amino acids. V was clipped by 3 bases and J by 6 bases, with 13 bases between them. Written as DNA, the CDR3 is TGTGCCAGTAGTATGGGGTACTCGGACGATACGCAGTATTTT. This translates into CASSMGYSDDTQYF.

The chain uses TRBV7-2 and TRBJ1-6, with no clear D. This CDR3 region has 15 residues. V lost 4 bases and J 7 bases, leaving 14 bases between the germline ends. Germline CDR1 reads SGHTA; CDR2 reads FQGNSA. The CDR3 sequence is CASSSRPLGNSPLHF. The CDR3 DNA is TGTGCCAGCAGCTCCCGTCCCCTGGGGAATTCACCCCTCCACTTT.

In this sample, this clone turned up a few times. The chain employs TRBV12-5 and TRBJ2-7; TRBD2 might be the D (6 bases). The CDR3 runs 13 residues. Germline CDR1 is LGHNT and CDR2 is FRNRAP. Trimming shortened V by 6 bases and J by 3 bases, and 12 bases separated the two germline ends. The chain's CDR3 is CASGRGTDYEQYF. In DNA form, the CDR3 reads TGTGCTAGTGGACGCGGGACGGACTACGAGCAGTACTTC.

The rearrangement uses TRBV28 and TRBJ2-2; no clear D. Germline CDR1 and CDR2: MDHEN and SYDVKM. Trimming took off 7 bases at V and 6 bases at J, with 9 bases between the two ends. This CDR3 is 12 amino acids long. The CDR3 sequence: CASTERAGELFF. In DNA form, the CDR3 reads TGTGCCAGCACGGAACGGGCCGGGGAGCTGTTTTTT.

The rearrangement uses TRBV11-3 and TRBJ2-3; possible D gene TRBD1, 5 bases. This CDR3 region has 13 residues. V lost 6 bases and J lost 2, with 9 bases in between. Germline V lookup: CDR1 SGHNT, CDR2 YENEEA. CDR3: CASRSQDTDTQYF. The CDR3 coding sequence is TGTGCCAGCAGATCACAGGACACAGATACGCAGTATTTT.

The V and J genes are TRBV21-1 and TRBJ2-1; the listed D gene, TRBD1, was not tested against the DNA. TRBV21-1 is a listed pseudogene. This CDR3 is built from 18 residues. CDR3 nucleotide sequence: TGTGCCAGCAGCAAAGTGGTGGCAGTAGGGGATCCTAGGAATGAGCAGTTCTTC. Its protein is CASSKVVAVGDPRNEQFF.

The gene calls are TRBV11-3 and TRBJ1-2; weak D call: TRBD1 (5 bases). CDR3 length: 12 amino acids. Per the germline V gene, CDR1 is SGHNT and CDR2 is YENEEA. V was trimmed by 8 bases and J by 8 bases, leaving 15 bases between them. This CDR3 reads CASGPGPEGYTF. The CDR3 nucleotides read TGTGCCAGCGGCCCGGGGCCTGAAGGCTACACCTTC. The full variable domain, in which reference TRBV11-3 and TRBJ1-2 provide the parts outside the CDR3, is EAGVVQSPRYKIIEKKQPVAFWCNPISGHNTLYWYLQNLGQGPELLIRYENEEAVDDSQLPKDRFSAERLKGVDSTLKIQPAELGDSAVYLCASGPGPEGYTFGSGTRLTVV.

This chain connects TRBV2 to TRBJ2-6; tentative D call: TRBD1 (5 bases). The ends were cut back, 6 bases at V and 2 bases at J, with 14 bases in the middle. There are 16 residues in the CDR3. Germline V CDR1 and CDR2: SNHLY, FYNNEI. DNA for the CDR3: TGTGCCAGCAGGCAGGGCTCTCGTACTGGGGCCAACGTCCTGACTTTC. This codes for CASRQGSRTGANVLTF. Supplemented by reference TRBV2 and TRBJ2-6, the full variable domain reads EPEVTQTPSHQVTQMGQEVILRCVPISNHLYFYWYRQILGQKVEFLVSFYNNEISEKSEIFDDQFSVERPDGSNFTLKIRSTKLEDSAMYFCASRQGSRTGANVLTFGAGSRLTVL.

The J gene is TRBJ2-2, the V gene TRBV19; 8 nucleotides align to TRBD2. The germline V gene encodes CDR1 LNHDA and CDR2 SQIVND (reference sequence). The junction had 11 bases not matched to a gene; V was cut back by 4 bases and J by 4 bases. This CDR3 spans 17 amino acids. The CDR3, as DNA: TGTGCCAGTAGTAAGTCTTCGGGGGGGCGAGTCACCGGGGAGCTGTTTTTT. This codes for CASSKSSGGRVTGELFF.

This chain connects TRBV6-5 to TRBJ2-5; TRBD2 matches 8 bases. This CDR3 is 13 amino acids long. The ends lost 6 bases at V and 3 bases at J; junction bases unmatched: 3. Germline CDR1 MNHEY, CDR2 SVGAGI. CDR3 region: CASRGTRKETQYF. The CDR3 DNA reads as TGTGCCAGCAGGGGGACTAGAAAAGAGACCCAGTACTTC.

The rearrangement uses TRBV9 and TRBJ1-1, with TRBD1 matching 7 bases. This CDR3 comprises 15 residues. J lost 4 bases, V lost 3 bases, and 9 bases had no gene match. CDR1 and CDR2 (germline): SGDLS, YYNGEE. The CDR3, as DNA: TGTGCCAGCAGCGACTTACAGGGGTTGGGCACTGAAGCTTTCTTT. It specifies CASSDLQGLGTEAFF.

This clone occurred a few times. The V call is TRBV4-3, the J call TRBJ2-2; D unresolved. CDR3 length: 13 residues. The germline V gene encodes CDR1 LGHNA and CDR2 YSLEER. V lost 0 bases, J lost 5 bases, and 4 bases lay in between. The DNA for the CDR3 is TGCGCCAGCAGCCAAGATAGGACCGGGGAGCTGTTTTTT. As protein: CASSQDRTGELFF.

The chain combines TRBV7-6 with TRBJ2-7, with D perhaps matching TRBD2 (6 bases). Trimming shortened V by 0 bases and J by 7 bases, and 10 bases separated the two germline ends. The CDR3 is made up of 13 amino acids. Germline values: CDR1 SGHVS, CDR2 FNYEAQ. CDR3 DNA: TGTGCCAGCAGCTTAGCGCCCGGAGGGGAGCAGTACTTC. Encoded protein: CASSLAPGGEQYF.